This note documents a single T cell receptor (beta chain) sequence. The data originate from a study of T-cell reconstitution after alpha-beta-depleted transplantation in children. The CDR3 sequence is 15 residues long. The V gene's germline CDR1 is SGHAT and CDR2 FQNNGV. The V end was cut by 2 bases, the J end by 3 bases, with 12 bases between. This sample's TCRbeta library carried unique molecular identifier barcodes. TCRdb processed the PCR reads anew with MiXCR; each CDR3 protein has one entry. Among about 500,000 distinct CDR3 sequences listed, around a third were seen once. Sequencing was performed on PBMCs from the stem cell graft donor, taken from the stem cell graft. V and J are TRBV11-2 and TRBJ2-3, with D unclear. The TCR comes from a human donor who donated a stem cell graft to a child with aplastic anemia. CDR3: CASSLTGVPTDTQYF. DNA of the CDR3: TGTGCCAGCAGCTTAACTGGGGTGCCGACAGATACGCAGTATTTT.